This TCR beta chain is drawn from a study of blood T cell repertoires in COVID-19 (dated by TCRdb to 2018 to 2021). General notes on the study: Collaborator samples came from the United States, Italy and Spain and covered acute and convalescent phases of COVID-19. The material from the prospective study consisted of cDNA or gDNA derived from T cells, B-cell-depleted T cells, or PBMCs. Subjects who had been exposed to COVID-19, were actively infected with it, or had recovered from it provided the deeply sampled blood TCRbeta repertoires that made up the dataset. The repertoires were released in a freely available public database intended as a resource for research on the immune response to SARS-CoV-2. Samples came from the ongoing ImmuneRACE study (first 160 participants) plus 1,254 subjects from 6 global collaborators. The sample metadata nearly always contained a de-identified subject ID, COVID-19 status, age in years and sex. HLA class I and class II types, where available, came from metadata supplied by the sample provider rather than from assay-based typing.

The CDR3 starts with the cysteine, ends with the phenylalanine, and has 18 residues. The only DNA kept is the CDR3, 54 bases in frame from the first base. The CDR1 and CDR2 encoded by the germline V gene are SGHAT and FQNNGV. Between the V and J ends, shortened by 2 bases and 4 bases respectively, the junction contains 20 bases. One collaborating source in Seattle enrolled patients while the patients were actively infected and followed the patients over time throughout the course of disease. Collaborating institutions collected whole blood in K2EDTA tubes following their own protocols. For TCRbeta analysis, collaborators shipped samples in one of three forms: frozen whole blood, isolated PBMCs, or DNA extracted from either of those sample types. TCRbeta CDR3 regions were amplified from genomic DNA using the immunoSEQ Assay, a bias-controlled multiplex PCR. The published analysis was carried out like this. Nucleated cell counts per sample were estimated from amplification of reference gene primers within the assay. Sequence reads were collapsed and filtered to measure the absolute abundance of every unique TCRbeta CDR3 rearrangement. For each sample, productive Simpson clonality was calculated by taking the square root of Simpson's diversity index across productive rearrangements. The clones in this table, taken by TCRdb from immuneACCESS, are in-frame only. Not every clone is retained; where verified, under half of the shortfall comes from an unresolved V gene, and the cause of the rest is unknown. V and J calls and clone size are given by that table; D and trimming were obtained from the DNA. The sample includes about 170,000 clones, with around 86% observed a single time. The ten largest clones take up under 0.7% of the sample.

Study-wide findings and limitations: How much clinical and demographic metadata was included differed by source and by participant, and the metadata was provided uncurated.

Note on this clone: No antigen is known for it. Base qualities were left out, and no much larger clone turns up one base away.

The specimen was peripheral blood. This clonotype was sampled from a man between 60 and 75 years old with COVID-19, enrolled during active disease. The chain employs TRBV11-2 and TRBJ2-2, with TRBD1 perhaps the D gene, on 6 matching bases. CDR3 region: CASSLQGSFTPVTGELFF. The sequenced DNA: TGTGCCAGCAGCTTACAGGGGAGTTTCACCCCGGTCACCGGGGAGCTGTTTTTT.